The 20 T cell receptor beta chains presented below share a single source sample, sequenced in a study of T cell responses to AZD1222 COVID-19 vaccine. Repertoires were generated with immunoSEQ multiplex PCR, while TCRdb's copy carries only in-frame clones and drops some. This sample has about 53,000 clones, with roughly 84% found just once. This specimen was peripheral blood, taken on day 0 of AZD1222 vaccination. These receptors all stem from an adult in good health.

The genes are TRBV4-1 and TRBJ2-7; no clear D gene. V lost 1 base to trimming and J lost 4 bases, with 11 bases between them. Germline-derived CDR1 and CDR2 are MGHRA and YSYEKL. The CDR3 is made up of 14 amino acids. CDR3 nucleotide sequence: TGCGCCAGCAGCCAAGCTCCGACTGGATACGAGCAGTACTTC. Translation: CASSQAPTGYEQYF.

The chain joins TRBV6-5 to TRBJ1-6, with D unresolved. The V end was cut by 6 bases, the J end by 0 bases, with 9 bases between. Per the germline V gene, CDR1 is MNHEY and CDR2 is SVGAGI. This CDR3 is 15 amino acids long. In DNA, the CDR3 is TGTGCCAGCAGCCCGGGAAACTCCTATAATTCACCCCTCCACTTT. It is translated as CASSPGNSYNSPLHF.

The genes are TRBV10-3 and TRBJ2-7; a weak D match, TRBD1 (6 bases). Germline V gene data show CDR1 as ENHRY and CDR2 as SYGVKD. Trimming took off 4 bases at V and 1 base at J, with 17 bases between the two ends. The CDR3 covers 16 residues. The CDR3 loop is CAISGTGSWASYEQYF. The CDR3 DNA follows: TGTGCCATCAGTGGAACAGGGTCTTGGGCATCCTACGAGCAGTACTTC.

The gene calls are TRBV11-3 and TRBJ1-1; D unresolved. This CDR3 spans 12 amino acids. The germline V gene encodes CDR1 SGHNT and CDR2 YENEEA. Trimming cost V 7 bases and J 4 bases, with 10 bases left between them. The CDR3 spells CASTGVTTEAFF. The CDR3 DNA sequence: TGTGCCAGCACCGGGGTCACCACTGAAGCTTTCTTT.

The CDR3 nucleotides read TGCAGCGTTCTGGGAAACGAGAACACTGAAGCTTTCTTT. Protein: CSVLGNENTEAFF. The J gene is TRBJ1-1, the V gene TRBV29-1; D is ambiguous. V lost 5 bases to trimming and J lost 1 base, with 11 bases between them. Germline CDR1 SQVTM, CDR2 ANQGSEA. This CDR3 is 13 amino acids long.

CDR3 sequence reads: CASSIAATGYEQYF. Written as DNA, the CDR3 is TGTGCCAGTAGTATAGCCGCGACAGGATACGAGCAGTACTTC. The genes are TRBV19 and TRBJ2-7; TRBD1 might be the D (6 bases). Trimming pared 1 base from V and 4 bases from J, leaving 11 bases between. Germline V gives CDR1 LNHDA, CDR2 SQIVND (reference sequence). The CDR3 has 14 amino acids.

The rearrangement joins TRBV5-5 to TRBJ2-7; TRBD2 aligns across 10 bases. Germline CDR1 SGHKS, CDR2 YYEKEE (reference sequence). Germline trimming cut 3 bases from V and 3 bases from J; bases unmatched to any gene: 6. The CDR3 contains 15 residues. The CDR3 DNA follows: TGTGCCAGCAGCTCCAAACTAGCGGGAAGCTACGAGCAGTACTTC. This sequence encodes CASSSKLAGSYEQYF.

The CDR3 is CASSVTGITDTQYF. The CDR3 coding sequence is TGCGCCAGCAGCGTGACAGGGATCACAGATACGCAGTATTTT. V is TRBV5-1 and J is TRBJ2-3, with 7 nucleotides matching TRBD1. Germline values: CDR1 SGHRS, CDR2 YFSETQ. CDR3 length: 14 residues. V was clipped by 4 bases and J by 2 bases; unmatched bases: 4.

The chain recombines TRBV3-1 (or the pseudogene TRBV3-2) with TRBJ1-4; a possible D gene is TRBD1 (5 bases). V was trimmed by 3 bases and J by 5 bases, leaving 13 bases between them. The CDR3 extends over 15 amino acids. Germline assignment: CDR1 LGHDT and CDR2 YNNKEL (reference sequence). As DNA, the CDR3 is TGTGCCAGCAGCCAGCCGGAGGGACTGAATGAAAAACTGTTTTTT. This codes for CASSQPEGLNEKLFF.

The chain is built from TRBV4-1 and TRBJ2-7; no clear D gene. V lost 0 bases and J 6 bases, leaving 21 bases between the germline ends. There are 17 residues in the CDR3. CDR1 is MGHRA and CDR2 is YSYEKL in the germline V gene. The CDR3 reads CASSQDPPRVHAPEQYF. The CDR3 DNA reads TGCGCCAGCAGCCAAGATCCTCCTAGGGTTCACGCCCCCGAGCAGTACTTC.

The V and J genes are TRBV18 and TRBJ2-1, with D hard to call. CDR1 and CDR2 (germline): KGHSH, LQKENI. The ends were cut back, 3 bases at V and 5 bases at J, with 8 bases in the middle. The CDR3 length is 13 residues. In nucleotides, the CDR3 is TGTGCCAGCTCACCGCTAGGCCACAATGAGCAGTTCTTC. This translates into CASSPLGHNEQFF.

The V and J genes are TRBV6-1 and TRBJ2-2, with D tentatively TRBD2 (5 bases). The CDR3 totals 14 residues. Trimming cost V 2 bases and J 6 bases, with 10 bases left between them. Germline CDR1 reads MNHNS; CDR2 reads SASEGT. CDR3: CASSENRESGELFF. CDR3 DNA: TGTGCCAGCAGTGAAAATCGGGAATCCGGGGAGCTGTTTTTT.

The chain carries TRBV2 and TRBJ1-2, with 8 bases matching TRBD1. V shed 9 bases, J shed 6 bases, and the junction held 6 bases outside the gene matches. Germline V gives CDR1 SNHLY, CDR2 FYNNEI. CDR3 size: 12 residues. The CDR3 region is CARLGQVDGYTF. Written as DNA, the CDR3 is TGTGCCAGATTGGGACAGGTAGATGGCTACACCTTC.

This chain connects TRBV15 to TRBJ1-4; no reliable D call. The CDR3 is 15 residues long. Trimming cost V 5 bases and J 8 bases, with 18 bases left between them. Germline V lookup: CDR1 LNHNV, CDR2 YYDKDF (reference sequence). The CDR3 coding sequence is TGTGCCACCAGCGGAACCGGGCGACTAGGGGAAAAACTGTTTTTT. Its protein is CATSGTGRLGEKLFF.

The chain links TRBV10-1 to TRBJ2-3; 7 bases are a match to TRBD2. V trimming: 5 bases; J trimming: 2 bases; junction bases outside the gene matches: 7. The germline CDR1 and CDR2 sequences are WNHNN and SYGVQD (reference sequence). This CDR3 is 15 amino acids long. CDR3 nucleotide sequence: TGCGCCAGCAGTTTTCCTAGCGGTAACACAGATACGCAGTATTTT. Its translation is CASSFPSGNTDTQYF.

CDR3: CAWSVRGGRRNTQYF. CDR3 sequence (DNA): TGTGCCTGGAGTGTTAGGGGCGGGAGGAGGAATACGCAGTATTTT. The chain couples TRBV30 to TRBJ2-3, with 8 bases matching TRBD2. This CDR3 is 15 amino acids long. The germline V gene encodes CDR1 GTSNPN and CDR2 SVGIG (reference sequence). V shed 0 bases and J 7 bases; nucleotides not matched to a gene: 9. Based on the CDR3 plus reference TRBV30 and TRBJ2-3, the full variable domain is SQTIHQWPATLVQPVGSPLSLECTVEGTSNPNLYWYRQAAGRGLQLLFYSVGIGQISSEVPQNLSASRPQDRQFILSSKKLLLSDSGFYLCAWSVRGGRRNTQYFGPGTRLTVL.

The chain is built from TRBV6-5 and TRBJ1-4; D remains ambiguous. Germline lookup yields CDR1 MNHEY and CDR2 SVGAGI. The CDR3 totals 14 residues. The V gene lost 6 bases and the J gene lost 5 bases, with 13 bases spanning the gap. CDR3 sequence: CASSPQRLNEKLFF. The CDR3 region has the DNA TGTGCCAGCAGCCCACAGCGGCTAAATGAAAAACTGTTTTTT.

The CDR3 loop reads CAWSVQGVYGYTF. The CDR3 DNA follows: TGTGCCTGGAGTGTACAGGGGGTATATGGCTACACCTTC. V usage is TRBV30 and J usage is TRBJ1-2, with 8 bases lining up with TRBD1. V was clipped by 0 bases and J by 5 bases; unmatched bases: 2. The germline V gene encodes CDR1 GTSNPN and CDR2 SVGIG (reference sequence). The CDR3 is 13 amino acids.

The chain joins TRBV5-1 to TRBJ1-2; D gene ambiguous. The V end was cut by 0 bases, the J end by 8 bases, with 11 bases between. The germline CDR1 and CDR2 sequences are SGHRS and YFSETQ. CDR3 length: 13 amino acids. The CDR3 nucleotides read TGCGCCAGCAGCTTGGTAGCCCGGGGAGGCTACACCTTC. It specifies CASSLVARGGYTF.

This clone was counted a few times. This rearrangement joins TRBV4-3 to TRBJ1-2; 7 bases agree with TRBD1. The germline gives CDR1 LGHNA, CDR2 YSLEER. Trimming at V came to 3 bases and at J to 1 base, leaving 11 bases not matched to a gene. The CDR3 extends over 17 amino acids. The CDR3 is CASSHEPPGQNNYGYTF. For the CDR3, the DNA is TGCGCCAGCAGCCACGAACCTCCGGGACAGAATAACTATGGCTACACCTTC.